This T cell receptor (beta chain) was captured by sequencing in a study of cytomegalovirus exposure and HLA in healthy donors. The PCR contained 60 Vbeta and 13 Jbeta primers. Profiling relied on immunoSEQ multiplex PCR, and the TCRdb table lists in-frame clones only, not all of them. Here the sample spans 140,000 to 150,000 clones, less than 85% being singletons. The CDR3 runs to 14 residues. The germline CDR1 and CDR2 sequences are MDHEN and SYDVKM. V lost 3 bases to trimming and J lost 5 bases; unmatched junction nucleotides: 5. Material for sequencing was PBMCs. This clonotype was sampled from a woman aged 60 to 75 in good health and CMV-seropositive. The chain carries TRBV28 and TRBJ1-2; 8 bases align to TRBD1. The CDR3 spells CASSLIGQGYGYTF. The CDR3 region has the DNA TGTGCCAGCAGTTTGATAGGACAGGGATATGGCTACACCTTC.